The clone carrying this T cell receptor beta chain was counted only a few times. The sample comes from a study of blood T cell repertoires in COVID-19. Study background: Both acute and convalescent COVID-19 samples were obtained from the United States, Italy and Spain. PBMCs, B-cell-depleted T cells, or T cells were the source of the cDNA or gDNA that made up the material.

In the original workflow: Researchers report that nucleated cell counts were estimated from reference gene primer amplification. Assay: immunoSEQ multiplex PCR; the TCRdb copy retains only in-frame clones and omits some. D and trimming were read from the DNA, whereas the V and J calls and clone size are those reported in that table. The table has about 220,000 clones, around 83% seen once. The germline gives CDR1 MNHEY, CDR2 SVGAGI. This CDR3 region has 15 residues. Unmatched junction bases numbered 5, after V lost 6 bases and J lost 0 bases. This sequence originates from a man aged 45 to 65 who had recovered from COVID-19. Sequencing input: peripheral blood. This rearrangement joins TRBV6-5 to TRBJ1-2; 9 bases map to TRBD1. CDR3: CASRARDRANYGYTF. CDR3 nucleotides: TGTGCCAGCAGGGCCCGGGACAGGGCTAACTATGGCTACACCTTC.